The entry below describes one T cell receptor beta chain. Its antigen is not identified. This record comes from a study of response to subunit inactivated influenza vaccine. Study results and limitations: Researchers suggested that each seasonal influenza vaccination recruits few new T cells.

Trimming stripped 6 bases from V and 9 bases from J, with 20 bases between. The germline V gene encodes CDR1 MNHEY and CDR2 SVGEGT. The CDR3 contains 14 residues. TCRdb reprocessed the RT-PCR reads via MiXCR and lists one record per CDR3 protein. The repertoire includes about 700,000 distinct CDR3 sequences, around 15% of them detected once, and 6.5% to 8% sits in the top ten. The chain recombines TRBV6-2 or TRBV6-3 with TRBJ2-5; a possible D gene is TRBD1 (5 bases). Here the sequenced sample was PBMCs from blood, taken around 15 days before vaccination. This sequence was found in a man aged 45-60 years who received an inactivated influenza vaccine. The CDR3 region has the DNA TGTGCCAGCAGCCTCATTCAGGGTCTCGAGGCCCAGTACTTC. This translates into CASSLIQGLEAQYF.